A single TCR beta chain is shown here with its context. No antigen is known for it. They ran version v3.0 of the immunoSEQ assay at survey level. The repertoire was sequenced with immunoSEQ multiplex PCR; TCRdb's copy has only in-frame clones and lacks some. The table has approximately 17,000 clones, approximately 84% seen once. The data derive from a study of long-term antiretroviral therapy in people with HIV. This CDR3 has 14 amino acids. Trimming left V 0 bases short and J 2 bases short, with 7 bases between. Looked up from germline, CDR1 is LGHNA and CDR2 is YSLEER. Findings and caveats of the study: Pre-ART-expanded clones dominated the repertoire at all time points. Relative to control repertoires, HIV repertoires exhibited narrower CDR3 length ranges. Although diversity increased after ART, it remained lower than in transplant donor controls.

One or more pre-ART and two or more post-ART PBMC samples were available from each donor. The input for sequencing was unsorted PBMCs, taken around 1.2 years before starting antiretroviral therapy. This chain links TRBV4-3 with TRBJ1-2, with TRBD1 as a possible D gene (5 bases). This clonotype was sampled from a man aged 25-45 years with HIV. The CDR3 nucleotides are TGCGCCAGCAGCCAAGAGGGGGGGAACTATGGCTACACCTTC. It translates to CASSQEGGNYGYTF.